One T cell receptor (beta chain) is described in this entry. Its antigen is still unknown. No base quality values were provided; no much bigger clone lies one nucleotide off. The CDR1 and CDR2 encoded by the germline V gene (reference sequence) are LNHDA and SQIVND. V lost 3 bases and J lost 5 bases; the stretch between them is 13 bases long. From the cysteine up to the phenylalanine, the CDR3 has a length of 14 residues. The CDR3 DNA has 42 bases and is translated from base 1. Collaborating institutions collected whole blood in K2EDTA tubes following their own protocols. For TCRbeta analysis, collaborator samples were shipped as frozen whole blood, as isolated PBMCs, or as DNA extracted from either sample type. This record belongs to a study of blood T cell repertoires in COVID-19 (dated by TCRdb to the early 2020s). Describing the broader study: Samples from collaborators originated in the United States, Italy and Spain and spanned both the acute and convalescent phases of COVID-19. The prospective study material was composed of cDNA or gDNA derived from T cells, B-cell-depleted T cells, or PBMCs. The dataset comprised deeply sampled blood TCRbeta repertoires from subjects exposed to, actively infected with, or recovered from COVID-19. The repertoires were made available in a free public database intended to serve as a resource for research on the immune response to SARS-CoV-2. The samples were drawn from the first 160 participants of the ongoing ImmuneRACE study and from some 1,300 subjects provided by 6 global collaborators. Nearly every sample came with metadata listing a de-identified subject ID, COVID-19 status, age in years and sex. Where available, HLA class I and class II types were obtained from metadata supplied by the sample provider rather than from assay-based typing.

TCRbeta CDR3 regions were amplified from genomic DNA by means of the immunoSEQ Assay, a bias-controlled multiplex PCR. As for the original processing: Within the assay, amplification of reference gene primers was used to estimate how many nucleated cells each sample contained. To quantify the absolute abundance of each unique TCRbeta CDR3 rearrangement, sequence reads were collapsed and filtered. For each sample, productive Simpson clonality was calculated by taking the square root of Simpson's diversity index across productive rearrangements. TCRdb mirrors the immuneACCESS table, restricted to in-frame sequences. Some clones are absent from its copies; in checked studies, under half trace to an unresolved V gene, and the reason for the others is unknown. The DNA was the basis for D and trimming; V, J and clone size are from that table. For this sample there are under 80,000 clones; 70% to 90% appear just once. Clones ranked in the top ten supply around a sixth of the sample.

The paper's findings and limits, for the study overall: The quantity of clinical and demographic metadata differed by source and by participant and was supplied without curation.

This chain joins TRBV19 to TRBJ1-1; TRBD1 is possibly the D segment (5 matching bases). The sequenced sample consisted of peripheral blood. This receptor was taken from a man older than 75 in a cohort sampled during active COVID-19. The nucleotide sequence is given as TGTGCCAGTAGTATTGGGGGGTTGCGAACTGAAGCTTTCTTT. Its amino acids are CASSIGGLRTEAFF. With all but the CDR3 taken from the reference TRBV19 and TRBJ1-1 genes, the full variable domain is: DGGITQSPKYLFRKEGQNVTLSCEQNLNHDAMYWYRQDPGQGLRLIYYSQIVNDFQKGDIAEGYSVSREKKESFPLTVTSAQKNPTAFYLCASSIGGLRTEAFFGQGTRLTVV.